A single sample is the source of the 8 T cell receptor beta chains below, sequenced in a study of T cells after posttransplantation cyclophosphamide. A marrow graft followed busulfan-fludarabine conditioning, with cyclophosphamide on days +3 and +4. TCRdb's table, derived via immunoSEQ multiplex PCR, lists solely in-frame clones and lacks some. The sample has roughly 15,000 clones, none seen only once. The sample here was PBMCs, taken 950 to 1,200 days after allogeneic stem cell transplant with posttransplant cyclophosphamide. These receptor sequences come from a female patient in her forties or fifties who received an allogeneic stem cell transplant from a related donor, was CMV-positive, and had no GVHD. Some T cells may be graft donor cells.

This clone was recorded many times. This chain uses TRBV4-1 with TRBJ1-5; D unresolved. V was pared by 0 bases and J by 0 bases, with 9 bases between. Germline V gives CDR1 MGHRA, CDR2 YSYEKL. The CDR3 length is 16 residues. CDR3 region: CASSQEEGGSNQPQHF. The CDR3 DNA is TGCGCCAGCAGCCAAGAAGAGGGTGGTAGCAATCAGCCCCAGCATTTT.

This clone showed up many times. The chain joins TRBV29-1 to TRBJ2-5; D is possibly TRBD2 (6 bases). The CDR3 spans 11 residues. Germline CDR1 SQVTM, CDR2 ANQGSEA. V dropped 4 bases and J dropped 5 bases, with 8 bases sitting between them. CDR3 sequence reads: CSVGGGETQYF. CDR3 DNA sequence: TGCAGCGTTGGTGGGGGGGAGACCCAGTACTTC.

This clone occurred many times. V is TRBV27 and J is TRBJ2-2; D is possibly TRBD2 (7 bases). CDR1 MNHEY and CDR2 SMNVEV come from the germline V gene (reference sequence). Trimming stripped 0 bases from V and 4 bases from J, with 15 bases between. The CDR3 spans 17 residues. The CDR3 nucleotides read TGTGCCAGCAGTTTATCAGTAGTGGGGGGGCCCACCGGGGAGCTGTTTTTT. Translated: CASSLSVVGGPTGELFF.

This clone was detected ten times or more. The V gene is TRBV28, the J gene TRBJ2-7, with TRBD1 matching over 9 bases. Germline loops: CDR1 MDHEN, CDR2 SYDVKM. With 7 bases clipped from V and 2 bases from J, the junction kept 6 bases outside the gene matches. The CDR3 totals 14 residues. The CDR3 nucleotides read TGTGCCAGCAACCCACAGGGGGCGACCTACGAGCAGTACTTC. It specifies CASNPQGATYEQYF.

This clone was recorded many times. This sequence joins TRBV6-6 and TRBJ2-6; unclear D gene. This CDR3 is 16 amino acids long. Germline CDR1 is MNHNY and CDR2 is SVGAGI (reference sequence). V lost 2 bases and J 0 bases, leaving 8 bases between the germline ends. CDR3 coding DNA: TGTGCCAGCAGTTACCCACAGCTCTCTGGGGCCAACGTCCTGACTTTC. Translated, it gives CASSYPQLSGANVLTF.

This clone was counted only a few times. The chain joins TRBV5-4 to TRBJ1-4; 8 bases map to TRBD1. After removal of 0 bases from V and 8 bases from J, the junction contained 9 bases not matched to a gene. The CDR3 covers 16 residues. Germline CDR1 reads SGHNT; CDR2 reads YYREEE (reference sequence). CDR3 amino acids: CASSLVSSTGVEKLFF. The CDR3 DNA is TGTGCCAGCAGCTTGGTCTCGTCGACAGGGGTCGAAAAACTGTTTTTT.

This clone was counted ten times or more. V is TRBV14 and J is TRBJ2-3; 7 bases are shared with TRBD1. V gave up 5 bases and J gave up 11 bases; unmatched junction bases: 7. CDR1 is SGHDN and CDR2 is FVKESK in the germline V gene. This CDR3 comprises 12 residues. CDR3 sequence (DNA): TGTGCCAGCAGCTGGGGACAGCCGAGGCAGTATTTT. Translated: CASSWGQPRQYF.

This clone was recorded many times. The chain combines TRBV27 with TRBJ1-5; D gene ambiguous. Trimming took 2 bases from V and 11 from J, leaving 16 bases between them. From germline, CDR1 is MNHEY and CDR2 SMNVEV (reference sequence). The CDR3 has 14 residues. This chain's CDR3 is CASSLGSRPEAQHF. The CDR3 DNA follows: TGTGCCAGCAGTTTAGGTAGCCGGCCGGAGGCCCAGCATTTT.